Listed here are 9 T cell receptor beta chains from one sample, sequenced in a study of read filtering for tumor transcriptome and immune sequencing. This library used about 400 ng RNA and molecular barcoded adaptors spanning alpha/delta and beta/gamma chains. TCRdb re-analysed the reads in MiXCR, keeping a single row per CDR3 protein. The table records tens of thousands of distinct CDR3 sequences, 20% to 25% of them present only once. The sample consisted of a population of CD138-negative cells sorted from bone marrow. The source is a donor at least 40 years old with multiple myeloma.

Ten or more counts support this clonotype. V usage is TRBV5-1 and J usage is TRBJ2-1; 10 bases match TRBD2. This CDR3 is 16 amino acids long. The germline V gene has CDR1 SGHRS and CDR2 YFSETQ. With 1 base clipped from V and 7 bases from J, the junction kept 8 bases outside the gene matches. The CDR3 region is CASSLTSGVTRNEQFF. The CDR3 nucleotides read TGCGCCAGCAGCTTGACTAGCGGGGTCACCAGGAATGAGCAGTTCTTC. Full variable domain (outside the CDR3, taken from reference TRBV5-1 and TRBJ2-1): KAGVTQTPRYLIKTRGQQVTLSCSPISGHRSVSWYQQTPGQGLQFLFEYFSETQRNKGNFPGRFSGRQFSNSRSEMNVSTLELGDSALYLCASSLTSGVTRNEQFFGPGTRLTVL.

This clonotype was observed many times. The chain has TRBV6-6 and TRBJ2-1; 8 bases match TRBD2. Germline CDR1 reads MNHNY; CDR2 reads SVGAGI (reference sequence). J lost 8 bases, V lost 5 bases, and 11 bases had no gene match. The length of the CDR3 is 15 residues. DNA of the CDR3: TGTGCCAGCAGTAACGGGAGGGTCGTCTCCGATGAGCAGTTCTTC. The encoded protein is CASSNGRVVSDEQFF.

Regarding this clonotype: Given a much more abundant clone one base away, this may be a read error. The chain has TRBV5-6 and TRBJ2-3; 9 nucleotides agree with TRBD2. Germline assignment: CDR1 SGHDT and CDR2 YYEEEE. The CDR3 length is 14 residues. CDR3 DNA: TGCGCCGGCAGCTTGGAACTAGCGGGAGATACGCAGTATTTT. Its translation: CAGSLELAGDTQYF.

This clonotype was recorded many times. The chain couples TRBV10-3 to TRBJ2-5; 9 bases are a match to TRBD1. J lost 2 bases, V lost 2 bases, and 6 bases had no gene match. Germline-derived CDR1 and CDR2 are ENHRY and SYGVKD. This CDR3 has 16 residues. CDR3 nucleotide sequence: TGTGCCATCAGTGAGCCGGACAGGGGACCTCAAGAGACCCAGTACTTC. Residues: CAISEPDRGPQETQYF.

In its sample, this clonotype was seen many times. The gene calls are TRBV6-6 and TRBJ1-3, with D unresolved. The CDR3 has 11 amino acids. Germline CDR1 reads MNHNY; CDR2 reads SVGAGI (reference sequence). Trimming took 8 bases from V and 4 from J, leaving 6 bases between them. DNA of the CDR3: TGTGCCAGCGATGGAGGAAACACCATATATTTT. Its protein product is CASDGGNTIYF.

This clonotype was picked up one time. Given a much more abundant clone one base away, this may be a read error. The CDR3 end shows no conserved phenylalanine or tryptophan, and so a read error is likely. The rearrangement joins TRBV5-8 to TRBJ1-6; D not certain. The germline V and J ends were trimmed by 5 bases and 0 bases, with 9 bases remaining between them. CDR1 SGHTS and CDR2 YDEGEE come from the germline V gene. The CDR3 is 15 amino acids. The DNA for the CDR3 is TGTGCCAGCAGACCGTCCGTCTCCTATAATTCACCCCTCCACCTT. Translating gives CASRPSVSYNSPLHL.

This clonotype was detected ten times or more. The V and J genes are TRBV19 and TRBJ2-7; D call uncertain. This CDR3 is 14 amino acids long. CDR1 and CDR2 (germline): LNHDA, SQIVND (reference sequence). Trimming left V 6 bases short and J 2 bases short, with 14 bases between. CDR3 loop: CASRAVDGAYEQYF. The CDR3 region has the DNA TGTGCCAGTAGGGCCGTCGACGGCGCCTACGAGCAGTACTTC.

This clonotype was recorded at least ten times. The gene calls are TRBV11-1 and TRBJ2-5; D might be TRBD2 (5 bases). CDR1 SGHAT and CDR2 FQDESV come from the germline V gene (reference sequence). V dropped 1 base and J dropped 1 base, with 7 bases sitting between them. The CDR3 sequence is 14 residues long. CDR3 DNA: TGTGCCAGCAGCTTAGGACGGGGCCAAGAGACCCAGTACTTC. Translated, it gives CASSLGRGQETQYF.

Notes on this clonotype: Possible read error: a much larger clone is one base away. The CDR3 region is CASIGQRGPEAFF. In DNA form, the CDR3 reads TGTGCCAGCATAGGACAGAGGGGGCCTGAAGCTTTCTTT. The J gene is TRBJ1-1, the V gene TRBV25-1; 7 positions match TRBD1. Trimming at V came to 7 bases and at J to 6 bases, leaving 8 bases not matched to a gene. Germline CDR1 and CDR2: MGHDK and SYGVNS. CDR3 length: 13 amino acids.